Listed below are T cell receptor beta chains from one sample, sequenced in a study of cytomegalovirus exposure and HLA in healthy donors. TCRdb's table, derived via immunoSEQ multiplex PCR, lists solely in-frame clones and lacks some. The table shows roughly 140,000 clones, with 80% occurring only once. The sample comprised PBMCs. Every receptor here comes from a man aged 40-55 years in good health and CMV-seronegative. Both conserved end residues are part of each CDR3. A D gene is named only where the DNA matches it firmly. Size is stated for part of the rows, as once, few or many counts, or as a class when the clone is expanded.

>few|TRBV5-1|TRBD2|TRBJ2-3
CASSLFSGVTDTQYF
TGCGCCAGCAGCTTGTTTAGCGGGGTCACAGATACGCAGTATTTT
>.|TRBV2|TRBD1|TRBJ2-5
CASSDRDRGQETQYF
TGTGCCAGCAGTGATAGGGACAGGGGGCAAGAGACCCAGTACTTC
>once|TRBV9|.|TRBJ1-2
CASSVGGLGDGYTF
TGTGCCAGCAGCGTCGGGGGGCTGGGAGATGGCTACACCTTC
>.|TRBV27|.|TRBJ2-5
CASSDGVETQYF
TGTGCCAGCAGTGACGGGGTAGAGACCCAGTACTTC
>.|TRBV4-3|TRBD1|TRBJ1-2
CASSQSTGDAGSTNYGYTF
TGCGCCAGCAGCCAATCAACAGGGGACGCGGGATCTACTAACTATGGCTACACCTTC
>.|TRBV30|.|TRBJ1-2
CAWTHRGVLNYGYTF
TGTGCCTGGACCCATCGGGGAGTCCTAAACTATGGCTACACCTTC
>.|TRBV6-5|TRBD1|TRBJ1-4
CASSGNRGEKLFF
TGTGCCAGCAGTGGTAACAGGGGTGAAAAACTGTTTTTT
>.|TRBV2|TRBD1|TRBJ1-2
CASSDGQANYGYTF
TGTGCCAGCAGTGACGGACAGGCTAACTATGGCTACACCTTC
>.|TRBV6-5|TRBD1|TRBJ2-3
CASSSYTGTGENTQYF
TGTGCCAGCAGTTCCTATACCGGGACAGGGGAAAATACGCAGTATTTT
>few|TRBV6-5|TRBD1|TRBJ1-2
CASRTGFGYTF
TGTGCCAGCAGGACAGGGTTTGGCTACACCTTC
>.|TRBV25-1|TRBD1|TRBJ1-2
CASSSGQGIRYGYTF
TGTGCCAGCTCTTCCGGACAGGGGATTCGCTATGGCTACACCTTC
>.|TRBV7-9|.|TRBJ1-5
CASSLRTASRQPQHF
TGTGCCAGCAGCTTACGGACAGCTTCGCGTCAGCCCCAGCATTTT
>.|TRBV12-5|TRBD1|TRBJ2-2
CASGLVAGQGATGELFF
TGTGCTAGTGGTTTGGTAGCGGGACAGGGGGCCACCGGGGAGCTGTTTTTT
>.|TRBV7-9|TRBD1|TRBJ2-7
CASSSGGTGYEQYF
TGTGCCAGCAGCTCTGGGGGGACAGGCTACGAGCAGTACTTC
>.|TRBV5-1|.|TRBJ2-1
CASRFRDHEQFF
TGCGCCAGCAGATTCAGGGATCATGAGCAGTTCTTC
>.|TRBV2|.|TRBJ2-7
CASSELWTLNEQYF
TGTGCCAGCAGTGAACTGTGGACTTTAAACGAGCAGTACTTC
>.|TRBV13|.|TRBJ2-7
CASSLEDSYEQYF
TGTGCCAGCAGCTTAGAGGACAGCTACGAGCAGTACTTC
>.|TRBV6-1|TRBD1|TRBJ1-5
CASSAFPGDRDSQPQHF
TGTGCCAGCAGTGCTTTTCCTGGGGACAGGGATAGTCAGCCCCAGCATTTT
>.|TRBV4-3|.|TRBJ1-1
CASSQDLSNRQNTEAFF
TGCGCCAGCAGCCAAGATTTGTCTAACAGACAGAACACTGAAGCTTTCTTT
>.|TRBV10-1|TRBD1|TRBJ1-1
CASSTGTGRRTEAFF
TGCGCCAGCAGCACCGGGACAGGGCGTCGAACTGAAGCTTTCTTT
>.|TRBV7-9|TRBD1|TRBJ2-4
CASSNQGQGQNIQYF
TGTGCCAGCAGCAACCAGGGACAGGGGCAAAACATTCAGTACTTC
>once|TRBV19|.|TRBJ1-1
CASSIGANTEAFF
TGTGCCAGTAGTATAGGGGCGAACACTGAAGCTTTCTTT
>.|TRBV9|.|TRBJ2-7
CASSGQQDHYEQYF
TGTGCCAGCAGCGGCCAACAGGACCACTACGAGCAGTACTTC
>once|TRBV28|TRBD1|TRBJ1-2
CASRLTGWNYGYTF
TGTGCCAGCAGATTGACAGGGTGGAACTATGGCTACACCTTC
>.|TRBV10-2|.|TRBJ2-2
CATAWRGDTGELFF
TGCGCCACCGCTTGGAGGGGAGACACCGGGGAGCTGTTTTTT
>.|TRBV9|TRBD1|TRBJ1-3
CASSSRGSGNTIYF
TGTGCCAGCAGTTCCAGGGGGTCTGGAAACACCATATATTTT
>.|TRBV27|TRBD1|TRBJ2-7
CASSLLADRATYEQYF
TGTGCCAGCAGTTTATTAGCGGACAGGGCCACCTACGAGCAGTACTTC
>.|TRBV7-2|.|TRBJ1-5
CASSPMYSNQPQHF
TGTGCCAGCAGCCCTATGTATAGCAATCAGCCCCAGCATTTT
>.|TRBV4-1|.|TRBJ1-1
CASSQGGVGEAFF
TGCGCCAGCAGCCAAGGAGGCGTCGGTGAAGCTTTCTTT
>.|TRBV6-1|.|TRBJ2-7
CASGPRAYEQYF
TGTGCCAGCGGTCCCCGGGCCTACGAGCAGTACTTC
>.|TRBV7-9|TRBD1|TRBJ1-5
CASSLELATGGGQPQHF
TGTGCCAGCAGCTTAGAGCTCGCGACAGGGGGCGGTCAGCCCCAGCATTTT
>.|TRBV7-2|TRBD1|TRBJ2-1
CASSLLPPGTGGNEQFF
TGTGCCAGCAGCTTACTTCCACCTGGGACAGGGGGCAATGAGCAGTTCTTC
>.|TRBV5-4|TRBD1|TRBJ2-7
CASSPGTGSYEQYF
TGTGCCAGCAGCCCCGGGACAGGGTCCTACGAGCAGTACTTC
>few|TRBV5-1|.|TRBJ2-3
CASSLVAASTDTQYF
TGCGCCAGCAGCTTGGTAGCGGCCAGCACAGATACGCAGTATTTT
>.|TRBV2|.|TRBJ2-3
CASPDPGQHGDTQYF
TGTGCCAGTCCAGACCCGGGACAACATGGGGATACGCAGTATTTT
>once|TRBV6-5|TRBD1|TRBJ1-6
CASSYAGQGSPLHF
TGTGCCAGCAGTTACGCGGGACAGGGTTCACCCCTCCACTTT
>many|TRBV5-1|TRBD1|TRBJ1-1
CASSLGRTGLIGSKAFF
TGCGCCAGCAGCTTGGGTAGGACAGGGCTCATCGGGTCGAAAGCTTTCTTT
>few|TRBV28|TRBD1|TRBJ1-4
CASRRTGWDEKLFF
TGTGCCAGCAGAAGGACAGGGTGGGATGAAAAACTGTTTTTT
>.|TRBV25-1|.|TRBJ2-7
CASTGPGAYEQYF
TGTGCCAGCACTGGACCAGGGGCCTACGAGCAGTACTTC
>.|TRBV19|TRBD1|TRBJ2-1
CASSIGMTGMLYNEQFF
TGTGCCAGTAGTATAGGTATGACAGGGATGCTCTACAATGAGCAGTTCTTC
>.|TRBV27|.|TRBJ2-1
CASRDGGPRVEQFF
TGTGCCAGCCGGGACGGGGGGCCACGGGTGGAGCAGTTCTTC
>.|TRBV27|TRBD2|TRBJ2-7
CASSFSGGFYEQYF
TGTGCCAGCAGTTTTAGCGGGGGGTTCTACGAGCAGTACTTC
>.|TRBV9|.|TRBJ2-7
CASSVEPSYEQYF
TGTGCCAGCAGCGTAGAACCCTCCTACGAGCAGTACTTC